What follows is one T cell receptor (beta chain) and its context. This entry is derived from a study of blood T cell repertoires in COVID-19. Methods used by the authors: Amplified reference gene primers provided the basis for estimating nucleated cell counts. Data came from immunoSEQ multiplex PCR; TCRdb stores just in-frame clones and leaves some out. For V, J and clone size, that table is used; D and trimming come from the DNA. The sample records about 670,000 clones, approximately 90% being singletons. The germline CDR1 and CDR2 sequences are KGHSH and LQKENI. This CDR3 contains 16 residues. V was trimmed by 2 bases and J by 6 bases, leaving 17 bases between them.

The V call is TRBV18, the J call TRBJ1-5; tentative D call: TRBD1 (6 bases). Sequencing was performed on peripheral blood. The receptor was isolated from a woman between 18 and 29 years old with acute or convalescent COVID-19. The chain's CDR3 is CASSPDRNIAGQPQHF. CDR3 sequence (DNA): TGTGCCAGCTCACCAGACAGGAACATAGCGGGTCAGCCCCAGCATTTT.